This entry concerns a single T cell receptor (beta chain). Its antigen remains unknown. The sample is drawn from a study of cytomegalovirus exposure and HLA in healthy donors. The CDR3 has 16 residues. Germline assignment: CDR1 SGHRS and CDR2 YFSETQ. The trim removed 2 bases at V and 4 bases at J, leaving 8 bases unmatched. Study-wide results and caveats: Most sequenced TCRs were rare (though some public TCRs occurred in many donors).

Primers included in the PCR were 60 Vbeta and 13 Jbeta primers. Clones were sequenced by immunoSEQ multiplex PCR, and TCRdb holds only the in-frame ones, with some missing. Of 110,000 or so clones in the sample, around 81% are singletons; the top ten hold roughly 2.2%. Source material: PBMCs. The chain carries TRBV5-1 and TRBJ2-5, with 10 bases aligning to TRBD1. This clonotype was sampled from a middle-aged woman in good health and CMV-seronegative. The CDR3 loop is CASSLEPGQGSETQYF. The CDR3 DNA reads TGCGCCAGCAGCTTAGAACCGGGACAGGGGTCAGAGACCCAGTACTTC.